This T cell receptor beta chain was sequenced for a study of identical twins. Study-wide findings and caveats: Abundant beta clonotypes from cord blood bore fewer insertions; memory repertoires lacked this pattern. Within beta out-of-frame sequences, the excess sharing observed between twins was weaker.

For this clonotype: Antigen specificity is unknown.

TCRdb analysed the 5' RACE reads with MiXCR anew, one entry per CDR3 protein. This sample has 640,000 or so distinct CDR3 sequences, with approximately 6.1% found just once. The receptor was isolated from a man aged 18 to 35 in good health. Input material: naive T cells sorted from blood.

CDR3 bases: TGTGCCAGCTCCCCAGGGGCCTTCCCCTACAATGAGCAGTTCTTC. Translating it yields CASSPGAFPYNEQFF. V is TRBV18 and J is TRBJ2-1; a weak D match, TRBD1 (6 bases). CDR3 length: 15 amino acids. The germline V gene encodes CDR1 KGHSH and CDR2 LQKENI. V was shortened by 6 bases and J by 2 bases, with 14 bases between the two germline ends.